This entry lists 3 T cell receptor beta chains sequenced from one sample in a study of human T cells and chemical hapten exposure. Documented time point: patch test 1, 2 weeks after DPC sensitization. The treatment here: therapeutic diphenylcyclopropenone sensitization with weekly scalp DPC. Whole blood, unfractionated, served as the material for total RNA extraction. One entry per CDR3 protein, called by TCRdb with MiXCR from the RACE reads. Of under 60,000 distinct CDR3 sequences listed, approximately 9.9% are singletons. The source was whole blood, collected in connection with sensitization to the hapten diphenylcyclopropenone (DPC). These receptors all stem from a woman between 40 and 50 years old with alopecia areata. Some clones in this sample may be carry-over from other donors' samples.

V usage is TRBV6-2 or TRBV6-3 and J usage is TRBJ1-5; D call uncertain. CDR3 length equals 12 residues. V was trimmed by 7 bases and J by 7 bases, leaving 11 bases between them. Germline V gene sequence: CDR1 MNHEY, CDR2 SVGEGT. The CDR3 region is CASTQPTQPQHF. As DNA, the CDR3 is TGTGCCAGCACCCAGCCGACGCAGCCCCAGCATTTT.

The sample holds many counts of this clonotype. The V gene is TRBV7-9, the J gene TRBJ2-5; the match to TRBD2 covers 7 bases. Germline loops: CDR1 SEHNR, CDR2 FQNEAQ (reference sequence). CDR3 size: 15 residues. J was trimmed by 4 bases and V by 5 bases; bases with no gene match: 10. The CDR3 region has the DNA TGTGCCAGCAGCCGTTTGGCGGGGGTAGGAGAGACCCAGTACTTC. Protein sequence: CASSRLAGVGETQYF. Combining the CDR3 with reference TRBV7-9 and TRBJ2-5 gives the whole variable domain DTGVSQNPRHKITKRGQNVTFRCDPISEHNRLYWYRQTLGQGPEFLTYFQNEAQLEKSRLLSDRFSAERPKGSFSTLEIQRTEQGDSAMYLCASSRLAGVGETQYFGPGTRLLVL.

For this clonotype: A much larger clone lies a single base off, so this may be a read error. The chain employs TRBV5-1 and TRBJ2-1, with D tentatively TRBD2 (5 bases). CDR3 length: 15 amino acids. The ends were cut back, 8 bases at V and 2 bases at J, with 17 bases in the middle. Germline V gives CDR1 SGHRS, CDR2 YFSETQ. The CDR3, as DNA: TGCGCCAGAAGCATAACCTCGAGGGCCTACAATGAGCAGTTCTTC. Translation: CARSITSRAYNEQFF.